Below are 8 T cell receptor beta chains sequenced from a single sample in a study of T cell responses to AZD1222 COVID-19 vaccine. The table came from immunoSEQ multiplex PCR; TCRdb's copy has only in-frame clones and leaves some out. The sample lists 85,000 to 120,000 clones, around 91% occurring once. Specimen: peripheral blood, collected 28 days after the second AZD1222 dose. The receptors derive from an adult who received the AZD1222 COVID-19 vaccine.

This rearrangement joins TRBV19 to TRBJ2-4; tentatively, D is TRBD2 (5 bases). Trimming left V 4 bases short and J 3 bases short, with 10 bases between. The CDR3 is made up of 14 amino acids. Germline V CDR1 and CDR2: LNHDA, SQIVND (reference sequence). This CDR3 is CASSSPGDKNIQYF. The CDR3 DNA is TGTGCCAGTAGTAGTCCCGGGGACAAAAACATTCAGTACTTC.

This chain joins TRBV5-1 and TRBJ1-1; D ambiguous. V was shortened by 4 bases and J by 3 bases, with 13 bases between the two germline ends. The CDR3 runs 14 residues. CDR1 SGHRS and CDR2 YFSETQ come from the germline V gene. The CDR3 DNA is TGCGCCAGCAGCCAACCCACCGGAGACACTGAAGCTTTCTTT. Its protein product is CASSQPTGDTEAFF.

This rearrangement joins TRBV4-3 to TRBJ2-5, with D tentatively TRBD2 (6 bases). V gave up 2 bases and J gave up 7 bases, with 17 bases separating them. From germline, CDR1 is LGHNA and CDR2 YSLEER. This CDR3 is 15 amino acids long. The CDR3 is CASSQNPTGVGTQYF. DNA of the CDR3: TGCGCCAGCAGCCAAAACCCCACGGGGGTGGGGACCCAGTACTTC.

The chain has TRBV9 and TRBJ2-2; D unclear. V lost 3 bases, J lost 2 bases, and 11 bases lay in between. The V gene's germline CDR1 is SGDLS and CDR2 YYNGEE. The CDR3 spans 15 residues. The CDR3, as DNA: TGTGCCAGCAGCGCCCCCAGTGCTAACACCGGGGAGCTGTTTTTT. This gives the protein CASSAPSANTGELFF.

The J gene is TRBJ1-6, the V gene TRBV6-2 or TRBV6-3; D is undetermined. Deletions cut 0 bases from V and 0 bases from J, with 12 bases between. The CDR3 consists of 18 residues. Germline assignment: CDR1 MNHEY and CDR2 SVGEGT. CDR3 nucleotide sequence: TGTGCCAGCAGTTACTCACCGAGGTGGAGCTCCTATAATTCACCCCTCCACTTT. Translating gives CASSYSPRWSSYNSPLHF.

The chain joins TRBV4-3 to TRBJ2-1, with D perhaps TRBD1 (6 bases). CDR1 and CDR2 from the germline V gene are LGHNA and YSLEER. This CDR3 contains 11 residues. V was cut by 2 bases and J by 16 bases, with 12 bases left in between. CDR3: CASSQNRAFFF. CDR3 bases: TGCGCCAGCAGCCAAAACAGGGCTTTTTTCTTC.

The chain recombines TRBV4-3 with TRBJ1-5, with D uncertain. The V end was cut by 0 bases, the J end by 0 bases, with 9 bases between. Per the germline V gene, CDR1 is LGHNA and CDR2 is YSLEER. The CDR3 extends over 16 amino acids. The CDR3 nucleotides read TGCGCCAGCAGCCAAGATGTGGGGAATAGCAATCAGCCCCAGCATTTT. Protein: CASSQDVGNSNQPQHF.

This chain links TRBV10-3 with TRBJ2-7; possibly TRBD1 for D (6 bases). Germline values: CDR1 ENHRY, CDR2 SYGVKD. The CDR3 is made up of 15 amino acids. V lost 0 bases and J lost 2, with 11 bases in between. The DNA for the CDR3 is TGTGCCATCAGTGAGTCTGGGGGCAAGACCTACGAGCAGTACTTC. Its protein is CAISESGGKTYEQYF.